The subject of this entry is one T cell receptor beta chain. This entry belongs to a study of PD-L1 blockade in urothelial cancer. Study-wide context: Bladder-origin urothelial cancer in males described most of the roughly 30 patients. Between 0 and 3 prior chemotherapy regimens had been given to patients.

There were between 1 and 8 samples from each patient, taken pretreatment and on-treatment. Sequencing was performed with immunoSEQ multiplex PCR; in TCRdb, only in-frame clones are kept and a portion is missing. This table holds about 100,000 clones, about 90% found once. With 1 base clipped from V and 4 bases from J, the junction kept 5 bases outside the gene matches. Germline CDR1 reads SNHLY; CDR2 reads FYNNEI. CDR3 length: 15 amino acids. This specimen was PBMCs, taken around atezolizumab (anti-PD-L1) treatment. The TCR originated in a woman older than 75 with urothelial cancer. This rearrangement joins TRBV2 to TRBJ1-1; 8 bases line up with TRBD1. CDR3 coding DNA: TGTGCCAGCAGTGAAGTTGACAGGGGTGGCACTGAAGCTTTCTTT. Translating gives CASSEVDRGGTEAFF.